The next 24 T cell receptor beta chains were all read from a single sample in a study of blood T cell repertoires in COVID-19 (dated by TCRdb to the early 2020s). To prepare the library, the immunoSEQ multiplex PCR assay was applied. What TCRdb holds here is the immuneACCESS table cut down to in-frame rearrangements. Part of the clones is not present; checked against another copy, under half of the missing clones reflect an unresolved V gene, and the others are unexplained. For this sample there are about 140,000 clones; 65% to 85% appear just once. Roughly 4.9% of the sample is in the top ten clones. Sequenced material: PBMCs or T cells enriched from blood (not recorded which). Every receptor here comes from a man aged 70 or older who had been exposed to COVID-19.

The genes are TRBV7-2 and TRBJ2-2, with 9 bases that match TRBD2. CDR3 length: 19 amino acids. From germline, CDR1 is SGHTA and CDR2 FQGNSA. V lost 5 bases and J lost 4; bases outside the gene matches: 17. In DNA, the CDR3 is TGTGCCAGCAGCCCCCCACTCCAGACTAGCGGAGGGGGCACCGGGGAGCTGTTTTTT. It translates to CASSPPLQTSGGGTGELFF.

The chain couples TRBV10-3 to TRBJ1-2; 7 nucleotides align to TRBD1. The germline V gene has CDR1 ENHRY and CDR2 SYGVKD. With 7 bases clipped from V and 5 bases from J, the junction kept 13 bases outside the gene matches. This CDR3 is 15 amino acids long. In DNA, the CDR3 is TGTGCCATCACTGAATCCTTGACAGGGAAATATGGCTACACCTTC. This translates into CAITESLTGKYGYTF.

V usage is TRBV27 and J usage is TRBJ2-5; 8 bases agree with TRBD1. The V and J ends lost 7 bases and 5 bases, in that order; junction bases with no gene match: 9. The CDR3 is 14 amino acids. CDR1 is MNHEY and CDR2 is SMNVEV in the germline V gene (reference sequence). In nucleotides, the CDR3 is TGTGCCAGCACTACAGGACAGGGCGAGGAGACCCAGTACTTC. It translates to CASTTGQGEETQYF.

This sequence joins TRBV12-3 or TRBV12-4 and TRBJ2-7; unclear D gene. The germline V and J ends were trimmed by 1 base and 6 bases, with 7 bases remaining between them. The CDR3 runs to 12 residues. The chain's CDR3 is CASSLGGVEQYF. CDR3 DNA sequence: TGTGCCAGCAGTTTAGGAGGTGTCGAGCAGTACTTC.

The chain links TRBV7-9 to TRBJ2-4; 9 bases are shared with TRBD2. Germline lookup yields CDR1 SEHNR and CDR2 FQNEAQ (reference sequence). The CDR3 runs to 16 residues. V gave up 1 base and J gave up 5 bases; unmatched junction bases: 6. CDR3 nucleotides: TGTGCCAGCAGCTTAGTTGTAGCGGGAGAAGAAAACATTCAGTACTTC. This gives the protein CASSLVVAGEENIQYF. The variable domain in full, completed from reference TRBV7-9 and TRBJ2-4, reads DTGVSQNPRHKITKRGQNVTFRCDPISEHNRLYWYRQTLGQGPEFLTYFQNEAQLEKSRLLSDRFSAERPKGSFSTLEIQRTEQGDSAMYLCASSLVVAGEENIQYFGAGTRLSVL.

This chain joins TRBV15 and TRBJ1-1, with D possibly being TRBD1 (5 bases). This CDR3 contains 13 residues. Trimming stripped 0 bases from V and 11 bases from J, with 13 bases between. Germline CDR1 LNHNV, CDR2 YYDKDF (reference sequence). CDR3 in amino acids: CATSRDLEGVAFF. CDR3 coding DNA: TGTGCCACCAGCAGAGATCTCGAAGGGGTGGCTTTCTTT.

There are a few counts of this clone. The rearrangement uses TRBV2 and TRBJ1-2; 7 positions agree with TRBD1. J was trimmed by 6 bases and V by 6 bases; bases with no gene match: 4. This CDR3 is 12 amino acids long. The germline V gene has CDR1 SNHLY and CDR2 FYNNEI. CDR3 amino acids: CASRGQSDGYTF. The CDR3 DNA sequence: TGTGCCAGCAGGGGACAGTCGGATGGCTACACCTTC.

V usage is TRBV7-2 and J usage is TRBJ1-1; D unclear. Per the germline V gene, CDR1 is SGHTA and CDR2 is FQGNSA. The CDR3 is 13 residues long. V gave up 5 bases and J gave up 4 bases, with 11 bases separating them. The CDR3 reads CASSMTPATEAFF. The CDR3 DNA reads TGTGCCAGCAGCATGACACCGGCCACTGAAGCTTTCTTT. The variable domain in full, completed from reference TRBV7-2 and TRBJ1-1, reads GAGVSQSPSNKVTEKGKDVELRCDPISGHTALYWYRQSLGQGLEFLIYFQGNSAPDKSGLPSDRFSAERTGGSVSTLTIQRTQQEDSAVYLCASSMTPATEAFFGQGTRLTVV.

The rearrangement links TRBV7-9 to TRBJ1-5; no definite D call. The CDR3 is 14 residues long. Germline V gives CDR1 SEHNR, CDR2 FQNEAQ (reference sequence). V lost 5 bases and J lost 4, with 12 bases in between. CDR3 region: CASSISDMNQPQHF. The CDR3 DNA sequence: TGTGCCAGCAGCATATCCGACATGAATCAGCCCCAGCATTTT.

This chain connects TRBV5-1 to TRBJ1-1, with 9 bases aligning to TRBD1. V gave up 3 bases and J gave up 5 bases; unmatched junction bases: 5. Germline V CDR1 and CDR2: SGHRS, YFSETQ. This CDR3 has 14 residues. The CDR3: CASSWGQGKTEAFF. The CDR3 coding sequence is TGCGCCAGCAGCTGGGGACAGGGAAAGACTGAAGCTTTCTTT.

The rearrangement joins TRBV18 to TRBJ1-1; the D gene is possibly TRBD1 (5 bases). This CDR3 region has 14 residues. CDR1 is KGHSH and CDR2 is LQKENI in the germline V gene. Trimming took 6 bases from V and 5 from J, leaving 16 bases between them. The CDR3 sequence is CASSPGLSGTEAFF. The DNA for the CDR3 is TGTGCCAGCTCGCCGGGACTGTCGGGTACTGAAGCTTTCTTT.

V is TRBV24-1 and J is TRBJ2-1, with TRBD1 matching 9 bases. The CDR3 covers 20 residues. Germline lookup yields CDR1 KGHDR and CDR2 SFDVKD. V was pared by 6 bases and J by 6 bases, with 23 bases of the junction left unmatched. The CDR3 spells CATSPGGQGLDSIRGNEQFF. CDR3 nucleotides: TGTGCCACCAGTCCAGGGGGACAGGGACTCGATAGTATCAGGGGCAATGAGCAGTTCTTC.

V is TRBV19 and J is TRBJ1-2; D may be TRBD1 (5 bases). This CDR3 has 12 residues. V gave up 7 bases and J gave up 4 bases, with 10 bases separating them. Per the germline V gene, CDR1 is LNHDA and CDR2 is SQIVND (reference sequence). Here the CDR3 reads CASNDRIYGYTF. The CDR3 DNA reads TGTGCCAGTAACGACAGAATCTATGGCTACACCTTC. Based on the CDR3 plus reference TRBV19 and TRBJ1-2, the full variable domain is DGGITQSPKYLFRKEGQNVTLSCEQNLNHDAMYWYRQDPGQGLRLIYYSQIVNDFQKGDIAEGYSVSREKKESFPLTVTSAQKNPTAFYLCASNDRIYGYTFGSGTRLTVV.

The chain joins TRBV29-1 to TRBJ1-5; a possible D gene is TRBD1 (6 bases). Trimming left V 6 bases short and J 7 bases short, with 16 bases between. Germline CDR1 reads SQVTM; CDR2 reads ANQGSEA. The CDR3 totals 13 residues. The CDR3 DNA reads as TGCAGCGTGGGGACGGGACAAGGGCAGCCCCAGCATTTT. It specifies CSVGTGQGQPQHF.

As for this clone: Other DNA sequences in this sample translate to the same CDR3. V and J are TRBV7-2 and TRBJ2-1; D is possibly TRBD2 (6 bases). The germline V gene has CDR1 SGHTA and CDR2 FQGNSA. The CDR3 has 15 amino acids. The V and J ends lost 1 base and 0 bases respectively, with 7 bases between them. The CDR3 DNA is TGTGCCAGCAGCTTAGGGCGGGGCTCCTACAATGAGCAGTTCTTC. It codes for CASSLGRGSYNEQFF.

This clone has just a few counts. The CDR3 sequence: CASSYSGLKNEQFF. The CDR3, as DNA: TGTGCCAGCAGTTACTCGGGACTAAAAAATGAGCAGTTCTTC. The rearrangement uses TRBV6-6 and TRBJ2-1, with 7 nucleotides matching TRBD2. Germline assignment: CDR1 MNHNY and CDR2 SVGAGI (reference sequence). This CDR3 is built from 14 residues. With V trimmed by 0 bases and J by 7 bases, 3 bases remained unmatched.

This clone is a singleton in its sample. The rearrangement uses TRBV19 and TRBJ2-7, with 8 bases matching TRBD2. Trimming removed 5 bases from V and 3 bases from J; junction bases left unmatched: 12. The germline gives CDR1 LNHDA, CDR2 SQIVND (reference sequence). CDR3 length: 16 amino acids. The CDR3 nucleotides are TGTGCCAGTAGTGCCGGGACTAGTTGGCGGAGCTACGAGCAGTACTTC. This sequence encodes CASSAGTSWRSYEQYF.

V usage is TRBV14 and J usage is TRBJ1-5; D not resolved. The CDR3 length is 13 residues. The germline gives CDR1 SGHDN, CDR2 FVKESK. V lost 0 bases and J lost 7, with 7 bases in between. The CDR3 DNA is TGTGCCAGCAGCCAAGATTTGAGGCAGCCCCAGCATTTT. Translated, it gives CASSQDLRQPQHF. The whole variable domain, filled in from reference TRBV14 and TRBJ1-5, reads EAGVTQFPSHSVIEKGQTVTLRCDPISGHDNLYWYRRVMGKEIKFLLHFVKESKQDESGMPNNRFLAERTGGTYSTLKVQPAELEDSGVYFCASSQDLRQPQHFGDGTRLSIL.

The CDR3 sequence: CASSQGKGRGNTGELFF. Here the CDR3 DNA reads TGCGCCAGCAGCCAAGGCAAAGGGAGAGGGAACACCGGGGAGCTGTTTTTT. The chain recombines TRBV4-1 with TRBJ2-2; D is perhaps TRBD2 (5 bases). V was cut by 1 base and J by 1 base, with 13 bases left in between. In germline, CDR1 is MGHRA, CDR2 YSYEKL. The CDR3 is 17 residues long.

This chain links TRBV5-1 with TRBJ2-1; TRBD2 matches 7 bases. The CDR3 loop spans 16 amino acids. V lost 3 bases and J lost 7; bases outside the gene matches: 13. Germline CDR1 reads SGHRS; CDR2 reads YFSETQ. The CDR3 DNA is TGCGCCAGCAGCTCGCCGGCGGGAGTAACTTGGAATGAGCAGTTCTTC. Its protein product is CASSSPAGVTWNEQFF.

This clone came up a few times. The gene calls are TRBV28 and TRBJ2-7; tentative D call: TRBD1 (5 bases). This CDR3 comprises 14 residues. CDR1 and CDR2 from the germline V gene are MDHEN and SYDVKM. V was trimmed by 6 bases and J by 5 bases, leaving 17 bases between them. The CDR3, as DNA: TGTGCCAGCAGCACGACAGTGCCCCTCAACGAGCAGTACTTC. Translation: CASSTTVPLNEQYF.

The rearrangement uses TRBV3-1 (or the pseudogene TRBV3-2) and TRBJ2-2, with D perhaps TRBD1 (5 bases). Germline V gene sequence: CDR1 LGHDT, CDR2 YNNKEL (reference sequence). The CDR3 extends over 15 amino acids. The V gene lost 4 bases and the J gene lost 0 bases, with 9 bases spanning the gap. CDR3 residues: CASSLVQANTGELFF. DNA for the CDR3: TGTGCCAGCAGCCTGGTACAGGCGAACACCGGGGAGCTGTTTTTT.

V usage is TRBV3-1 (or the pseudogene TRBV3-2) and J usage is TRBJ2-1; D may be TRBD2 (5 bases). The CDR3 extends over 16 amino acids. The V end was cut by 0 bases, the J end by 0 bases, with 9 bases between. Germline lookup yields CDR1 LGHDT and CDR2 YNNKEL (reference sequence). The CDR3 DNA reads TGTGCCAGCAGCCAAGATAAAGGGAGCTCCTACAATGAGCAGTTCTTC. The encoded protein is CASSQDKGSSYNEQFF.

This rearrangement joins TRBV3-1 (or the pseudogene TRBV3-2) to TRBJ2-5, with 9 bases identical to TRBD1. The CDR3 is 14 amino acids. V trimming: 3 bases; J trimming: 2 bases; junction bases outside the gene matches: 1. The germline CDR1 and CDR2 sequences are LGHDT and YNNKEL (reference sequence). The CDR3 sequence is CASSQGQGQETQYF. In nucleotides, the CDR3 is TGTGCCAGCAGCCAGGGACAGGGTCAAGAGACCCAGTACTTC.